These T cell receptor beta chains were read from a single sample in a study of blood T cell repertoires in COVID-19. Clones were sequenced by immunoSEQ multiplex PCR, and TCRdb holds only the in-frame ones, with some missing. The table records fewer than 350,000 clones, around 90% of them present only once. Sequenced: PBMCs or T cells enriched from blood (not recorded which). Receptors originate from a woman in her forties who had recovered from COVID-19. The CDR3 runs from the conserved cysteine through the conserved F or W. Each record gives: J gene, V gene, CDR3 length, D gene, clone size, CDR3 DNA, CDR3 protein. A D gene is named only where the DNA matches it firmly. A clone size is listed for some rows: how often the clone was seen (once, few, many), or a class if it is expanded.

TRBJ1-1	TRBV5-1	16	-	-	TGCGCCAGCAGCCCCTCTAGCGGGGGCTCTGGCACTGAAGCTTTCTTT	CASSPSSGGSGTEAFF
TRBJ1-1	TRBV7-2	15	TRBD1	-	TGTGCCAGCAGCCAGAGACAGGGGGCTTCGACTGAAGCTTTCTTT	CASSQRQGASTEAFF
TRBJ1-1	TRBV6-6	14	-	-	TGTGCCAGCAGTTACACAACAGGGAACACTGAAGCTTTCTTT	CASSYTTGNTEAFF
TRBJ2-1	TRBV14	16	-	once	TGTGCCAGCAGCGGAGGACCCTCGAGCTCCTACAATGAGCAGTTCTTC	CASSGGPSSSYNEQFF
TRBJ1-4	TRBV5-1	17	TRBD1	-	TGCGCCAGCAGCTTTTATGGGACAGTCGCAACTAATGAAAAACTGTTTTTT	CASSFYGTVATNEKLFF
TRBJ2-7	TRBV6-5	15	TRBD1	-	TGTGCCAGCAGTTCAGATCCGGGACAGGGCTACGAGCAGTACTTC	CASSSDPGQGYEQYF
TRBJ2-5	TRBV4-1	17	TRBD1	-	TGCGCCAGCAGCCAAGAAGGACAGGGGGTCGGCCAAGAGACCCAGTACTTC	CASSQEGQGVGQETQYF
TRBJ1-1	TRBV11-2	16	TRBD1	-	TGTGCCAGCAGCTTAGGGGGGACAGGGATGAACACTGAAGCTTTCTTT	CASSLGGTGMNTEAFF
TRBJ2-2	TRBV12-3/TRBV12-4	13	-	-	TGTGCCAGCAGTTTATTCAGGGCCGGGGAGCTGTTTTTT	CASSLFRAGELFF
TRBJ2-7	TRBV7-9	15	TRBD1	-	TGTGCCAGCAGCTTAGTCCAGACAGGGGCCTACGAGCAGTACTTC	CASSLVQTGAYEQYF
TRBJ1-2	TRBV6-5	16	-	-	TGTGCCAGCAGTTACTCGAGGACAGCCGGGAACTATGGCTACACCTTC	CASSYSRTAGNYGYTF
TRBJ2-1	TRBV6-2/TRBV6-3	15	-	-	TGTGCCAGCAGTTACGCTCTCGCGCTAAACAATGAGCAGTTCTTC	CASSYALALNNEQFF
TRBJ1-1	TRBV2	13	-	-	TGTGCCAGCAGTGGTGCGCTGAACACTGAAGCTTTCTTT	CASSGALNTEAFF
TRBJ1-2	TRBV5-8	13	-	-	TGTGCCAGCAGTGATGGACTGGACTATGGCTACACCTTC	CASSDGLDYGYTF
TRBJ2-7	TRBV6-2/TRBV6-3	16	TRBD2	-	TGTGCCAGCAGTCAACTACTAGCGGGAGGGACCTACGAGCAGTACTTC	CASSQLLAGGTYEQYF
TRBJ1-2	TRBV27	17	-	-	TGTGCCAGCAGTTCCTCTGGGGGGAGGCAGGCCCCCTATGGCTACACCTTC	CASSSSGGRQAPYGYTF
TRBJ2-7	TRBV5-5	14	TRBD1	-	TGTGCCAGCACCCAAGACAGGGGTCCCTACGAGCAGTACTTC	CASTQDRGPYEQYF
TRBJ1-5	TRBV28	16	TRBD1	-	TGTGCCACCAGACAGGGTGGAACTTATAGCAATCAGCCCCAGCATTTT	CATRQGGTYSNQPQHF